This is a list of T cell receptor beta chains from one sample in a study of T cell repertoires in cytomegalovirus infection. No antigen is known for these receptors. TCRdb re-called the reads with MiXCR, one entry per CDR3 protein. The repertoire holds approximately 110,000 distinct CDR3 sequences, with about 40% as singletons. This material consisted of CD8+ T cells from cultured PBMCs, taken from culture after CMV antigen stimulation. The receptors here all came from a human donor in good health (CMV status not recorded). Some clones in this sample may be carry-over from other donors' samples. Each CDR3 is given with its conserved first and last residue. D genes are given only for firm matches. Clone size is stated in some rows and not others, as once, few, many or a class when expanded.

CDR3	DNA	V	D	size	length	J
CASSSNLYEQYF	TGTGCCAGCAGCAGTAATCTCTACGAGCAGTACTTC	TRBV27	NA	NA	12	TRBJ2-7
CASSLGDEGNEQYF	TGTGCCAGCAGCTTAGGGGACGAAGGTAACGAGCAGTACTTC	TRBV7-6	NA	NA	14	TRBJ2-7
CASSSGQTKYSTDTQYF	TGTGCCAGCAGCTCGGGACAGACCAAGTATAGCACAGATACGCAGTATTTT	TRBV7-6	TRBD1	few	17	TRBJ2-3
CASSFSRAYEQYF	TGTGCCAGCAGTTTCTCACGGGCTTACGAGCAGTACTTC	TRBV6-5	NA	NA	13	TRBJ2-7
CASSLTTSSEQYF	TGTGCCAGCAGCCTCACGACTAGCTCCGAGCAGTACTTC	TRBV7-3	TRBD2	NA	13	TRBJ2-7
CASSPGGSGNTIYF	TGTGCCAGCAGCCCGGGTGGCTCTGGAAACACCATATATTTT	TRBV7-8	NA	many	14	TRBJ1-3
CASRGASWGTEAFF	TGTGCCAGTCGGGGGGCCTCCTGGGGCACTGAAGCTTTCTTT	TRBV7-9	NA	few	14	TRBJ1-1
CASTYSGSSYNEQFF	TGTGCCAGCACCTATAGCGGGAGCTCCTACAATGAGCAGTTCTTC	TRBV11-2	TRBD2	few	15	TRBJ2-1
CASRGEIEETQYF	TGTGCCAGCAGGGGGGAGATTGAAGAGACCCAGTACTTC	TRBV12-3/TRBV12-4	NA	NA	13	TRBJ2-5
CASSRDGPRGTQYF	TGCGCCAGCAGCCGTGACGGGCCCCGCGGGACCCAGTACTTC	TRBV4-1	NA	NA	14	TRBJ2-5
CASSPGLPGNEQFF	TGTGCCAGCAGCCCGGGACTGCCAGGGAATGAGCAGTTCTTC	TRBV7-8	NA	many	14	TRBJ2-1
CASSGYNYNEQFF	TGTGCCAGCAGTGGCTACAACTACAATGAGCAGTTCTTC	TRBV6-5	NA	NA	13	TRBJ2-1
CASSLEGNPLAGYTF	TGTGCCAGCAGCTTGGAGGGCAATCCCCTGGCAGGCTACACCTTC	TRBV5-6	NA	once	15	TRBJ1-2
CASSALREADTQYF	TGTGCCAGCAGTGCGCTCAGGGAGGCAGATACGCAGTATTTT	TRBV2	NA	few	14	TRBJ2-3
CASSSLAGGQQDTQYF	TGCGCCAGCAGCTCACTAGCGGGGGGGCAACAAGATACGCAGTATTTT	TRBV5-1	TRBD2	once	16	TRBJ2-3
CASSQLAGALNEQFF	TGTGCCAGCAGTCAACTAGCGGGGGCCCTCAATGAGCAGTTCTTC	TRBV6-5	TRBD2	NA	15	TRBJ2-1
CASSMAVRTNYGYTF	TGTGCCAGTAGTATGGCTGTCCGTACTAACTATGGCTACACCTTC	TRBV19	NA	many	15	TRBJ1-2
CASSYTRGNTIYF	TGTGCCAGCAGTTATACGAGAGGAAACACCATATATTTT	TRBV27	NA	NA	13	TRBJ1-3
CASSLGTNFYEQYF	TGTGCCAGCAGCCTCGGGACTAACTTCTACGAGCAGTACTTC	TRBV7-2	TRBD2	many	14	TRBJ2-7
CSADGKAGAFNEQFF	TGCAGTGCTGACGGGAAAGCGGGGGCCTTCAATGAGCAGTTCTTC	TRBV20-1	TRBD2	NA	15	TRBJ2-1
CASSQDPGTGTNQPQHF	TGCGCCAGCAGCCAAGACCCCGGGACAGGGACCAATCAGCCCCAGCATTTT	TRBV4-1	TRBD1	NA	17	TRBJ1-5
CASSLIGYTGGYTF	TGTGCCAGCAGCTTAATCGGGTACACGGGTGGCTACACCTTC	TRBV7-3	NA	NA	14	TRBJ1-2
CASSSEGPTGGDGYTF	TGTGCCAGCAGTTCTGAAGGGCCTACAGGGGGCGATGGCTACACCTTC	TRBV12-3/TRBV12-4	TRBD1	NA	16	TRBJ1-2
CASSLTPFRTGDTDTQYF	TGTGCCAGCAGCTTAACCCCGTTTCGGACAGGGGACACAGATACGCAGTATTTT	TRBV7-6	TRBD1	NA	18	TRBJ2-3
CASSLGRAGVETQYF	TGTGCCAGCAGCTTAGGTCGAGCGGGGGTAGAGACCCAGTACTTC	TRBV11-2	TRBD2	few	15	TRBJ2-5
CASSLAAGATGELFF	TGTGCCAGCAGCTTAGCGGCAGGGGCCACCGGGGAGCTGTTTTTT	TRBV7-8	NA	few	15	TRBJ2-2
CASSSRQGTEAFF	TGTGCCAGCAGCTCACGACAGGGCACTGAAGCTTTCTTT	TRBV13	TRBD1	NA	13	TRBJ1-1
CASSLVGGDGDQPQHF	TGTGCCAGCAGTTTAGTAGGAGGGGACGGAGATCAGCCCCAGCATTTT	TRBV27	NA	NA	16	TRBJ1-5
CASSPIGQGSYEQYF	TGTGCCAGCAGTCCCATAGGACAGGGGTCCTACGAGCAGTACTTC	TRBV3-1	TRBD1	many	15	TRBJ2-7
CATSDLPGETQYF	TGTGCCACCAGTGATTTGCCGGGGGAGACCCAGTACTTC	TRBV24-1	NA	NA	13	TRBJ2-5
CASRKRGTYNEQFF	TGTGCCAGTAGGAAGCGGGGGACCTACAATGAGCAGTTCTTC	TRBV19	TRBD2	NA	14	TRBJ2-1
CATSAGENTEAFF	TGTGCCACCTCAGCCGGGGAGAACACTGAAGCTTTCTTT	TRBV24-1	NA	NA	13	TRBJ1-1
CASSMRADQGTEAFF	TGTGCCAGTAGTATGAGGGCCGATCAGGGGACTGAAGCTTTCTTT	TRBV19	NA	NA	15	TRBJ1-1
CASSPQGTTDTQYF	TGTGCCAGCAGCCCGCAGGGGACCACAGATACGCAGTATTTT	TRBV11-1	NA	NA	14	TRBJ2-3
CASCGNTEAFF	TGTGCCAGTTGCGGCAACACTGAAGCTTTCTTT	TRBV12-3/TRBV12-4	NA	NA	11	TRBJ1-1
CASSFSAPGIFNRYGYTF	TGTGCCAGCAGTTTCTCGGCGCCCGGGATTTTCAACCGCTATGGCTACACCTTC	TRBV27	NA	few	18	TRBJ1-2
CASSAPGQSYNEQFF	TGTGCCAGCAGCGCTCCGGGACAGTCCTACAATGAGCAGTTCTTC	TRBV2	TRBD1	NA	15	TRBJ2-1
CASSLEGVSYEQYF	TGTGCCAGCAGCCTAGAAGGGGTCTCCTACGAGCAGTACTTC	TRBV11-2	NA	NA	14	TRBJ2-7
CASSLNHPRGENSPLHF	TGTGCCAGCAGCCTTAATCACCCCAGGGGGGAGAATTCACCCCTCCACTTT	TRBV11-2	TRBD1	NA	17	TRBJ1-6
CASSLGQHTGELFF	TGTGCCAGCAGCTTAGGACAGCACACCGGGGAGCTGTTTTTT	TRBV11-2	NA	NA	14	TRBJ2-2
CSASSYEAGWYNEQFF	TGCAGTGCTAGTTCCTATGAGGCGGGGTGGTACAATGAGCAGTTCTTC	TRBV20-1	NA	many	16	TRBJ2-1
CASSFTQTGGGNTIYF	TGTGCCAGCAGTTTTACCCAGACAGGGGGCGGAAACACCATATATTTT	TRBV12-3/TRBV12-4	TRBD1	NA	16	TRBJ1-3
CASSFAGITDTQYF	TGTGCCAGCAGTTTTGCGGGGATCACAGATACGCAGTATTTT	TRBV12-3/TRBV12-4	NA	NA	14	TRBJ2-3
CASSSGTSNYGYTF	TGTGCCAGCAGCTCCGGGACGTCTAACTATGGCTACACCTTC	TRBV11-2	NA	many	14	TRBJ1-2
CASSPRGTSGTYEQYF	TGTGCCAGCAGCCCCAGAGGGACTAGCGGGACCTACGAGCAGTACTTC	TRBV9	TRBD2	few	16	TRBJ2-7
CASSYLTANTEAFF	TGTGCCAGCAGTTACTTGACAGCCAACACTGAAGCTTTCTTT	TRBV12-3/TRBV12-4	NA	NA	14	TRBJ1-1
CASSLQGRGNTEAFF	TGTGCCAGCAGCTTACAGGGGAGGGGAAACACTGAAGCTTTCTTT	TRBV7-8	NA	NA	15	TRBJ1-1
CASSLSGQVFSNEQFF	TGTGCCAGCAGCTTATCGGGACAGGTCTTCAGCAATGAGCAGTTCTTC	TRBV7-8	TRBD1	few	16	TRBJ2-1
CASSPVAGTVEAFF	TGTGCCAGCAGCCCCGTAGCCGGGACAGTTGAAGCTTTCTTT	TRBV5-8	TRBD1	NA	14	TRBJ1-1
CASRDNSGANVLTF	TGTGCCAGCAGGGACAACTCTGGGGCCAACGTCCTGACTTTC	TRBV2	NA	NA	14	TRBJ2-6
CASSLLAGMDEQFF	TGTGCCAGCAGCTTATTGGCGGGGATGGATGAGCAGTTCTTC	TRBV11-2	NA	NA	14	TRBJ2-1
CASSPGTGGEYGYTF	TGTGCCAGCAGTCCCGGGACAGGGGGCGAATATGGCTACACCTTC	TRBV27	TRBD1	many	15	TRBJ1-2
CASSSGLEKYF	TGTGCCAGCAGTTCAGGACTAGAAAAGTACTTC	TRBV12-3/TRBV12-4	TRBD2	many	11	TRBJ2-7
CASSYSNRIDLPQHF	TGTGCCAGCAGTTACTCGAACCGGATTGATCTGCCCCAGCATTTT	TRBV6-6	NA	few	15	TRBJ1-5
CASSLGPRGTDTQYF	TGTGCCAGCAGCTTAGGACCTAGAGGCACAGATACGCAGTATTTT	TRBV11-3	NA	NA	15	TRBJ2-3
CASTPLGLAYNEQFF	TGTGCCAGCACCCCCCTCGGACTAGCCTACAATGAGCAGTTCTTC	TRBV6-2/TRBV6-3	TRBD2	NA	15	TRBJ2-1
CASSLGTPNEQFF	TGTGCCAGCAGTCTCGGGACACCCAATGAGCAGTTCTTC	TRBV12-3/TRBV12-4	NA	few	13	TRBJ2-1
CASSRALNEAFF	TGTGCCAGCAGCCGGGCCCTCAATGAAGCTTTCTTT	TRBV7-6	NA	NA	12	TRBJ1-1
CASSPLLSSVDEKLFF	TGTGCCAGCAGTCCGTTATTATCTTCGGTGGATGAAAAACTGTTTTTT	TRBV28	NA	once	16	TRBJ1-4